One and the same sample provided the 5 T cell receptor beta chains below, sequenced in a study of blood T cell repertoires in COVID-19. The method was immunoSEQ multiplex PCR; TCRdb's version includes in-frame clones alone and lacks a portion of them. The table includes over 250,000 clones, 75% to 90% detected once. Source material: peripheral blood. Every receptor here comes from a woman in her 70s with acute or convalescent COVID-19.

The sample holds one count of this clone. The chain carries TRBV5-1 and TRBJ2-5; 10 bases line up with TRBD2. Germline trimming cut 0 bases from V and 7 bases from J; bases unmatched to any gene: 6. The germline V gene has CDR1 SGHRS and CDR2 YFSETQ. The CDR3 extends over 15 amino acids. CDR3 nucleotides: TGCGCCAGCAGCTTGGTTCTAGCGGGGGAGGGGACCCAGTACTTC. This translates into CASSLVLAGEGTQYF.

The rearrangement links TRBV5-5 to TRBJ1-5; D remains unclear. CDR3 length equals 13 residues. V gave up 0 bases and J gave up 5 bases, with 6 bases separating them. The germline V gene encodes CDR1 SGHKS and CDR2 YYEKEE (reference sequence). CDR3 sequence: CASSLESHQPQHF. The CDR3 DNA reads as TGTGCCAGCAGCTTGGAGAGCCATCAGCCCCAGCATTTT.

This chain connects TRBV2 to TRBJ2-1; TRBD1 matches 10 bases. Looked up from germline, CDR1 is SNHLY and CDR2 is FYNNEI. The CDR3 sequence is 15 residues long. The V segment lost 6 bases and the J segment 2 bases; nucleotides outside the gene matches: 4. CDR3 loop: CASRMDRGTYNEQFF. The CDR3 DNA is TGTGCCAGCAGGATGGACAGGGGGACCTACAATGAGCAGTTCTTC.

V and J are TRBV11-2 and TRBJ1-1; 12 bases are a match to TRBD1. Germline CDR1 reads SGHAT; CDR2 reads FQNNGV. The trim removed 3 bases at V and 7 bases at J, leaving 3 bases unmatched. The CDR3 covers 14 residues. CDR3 nucleotides: TGTGCCAGCAGCTTGGGACAGGGGGCCATTGAAGCTTTCTTT. Translating gives CASSLGQGAIEAFF.

This clone was seen only once. The chain couples TRBV29-1 to TRBJ2-3, with TRBD1 matching 7 bases. CDR3 length equals 15 residues. The V segment lost 7 bases and the J segment 3 bases; nucleotides outside the gene matches: 13. CDR1 and CDR2 from the germline V gene are SQVTM and ANQGSEA. This CDR3 reads CSGVPYRGGTDTQYF. The CDR3 DNA is TGCAGCGGTGTCCCTTACAGGGGTGGGACAGATACGCAGTATTTT.